The T cell receptor beta chain described here comes from a study of regulatory T cells in long-lasting Graves disease. Study background: The criterion for persistent Graves' disease was over 5 years of antithyroid drugs with positive TSH receptor antibodies.

Time point reported: persistent/refractory GD, antithyroid drugs over 5 years with positive TRAb. PBMC-extracted RNA yielded the TCR library. The patients were enrolled through endocrinology in Xi'an, China. As to this clonotype: Its specificity is unknown.

Construction of TCR beta libraries relied on iRepertoire HTBI primers and on Arm-PCR targeting CDR3 regions. TCRdb itself ran the multiplex PCR reads through MiXCR, one entry per CDR3 protein. The sample carries about 470,000 distinct CDR3 sequences, about 22% recorded once. V lost 0 bases to trimming and J lost 9 bases, with 9 bases between them. The CDR3 extends over 13 amino acids. Germline CDR1 SGHVS, CDR2 FQNEAQ. Study-wide results and caveats: Accuracy may have suffered from the small sample size. A greater number of public clonotypes (approximately 2,700) was shared by persistent patients than by new patients (approximately 880).

The TCR sequence derives from a female donor with Graves disease. Here the sequenced sample was peripheral blood mononuclear cells (PBMCs), taken when the disease was refractory, from a patient treated with antithyroid drugs. The chain has TRBV7-8 and TRBJ2-4; D could derive from TRBD1 or TRBD2 (5 bases each). The CDR3 loop reads CASSLAGVGIQYF. The CDR3 coding sequence is TGTGCCAGCAGCTTAGCGGGGGTAGGCATTCAGTACTTC.